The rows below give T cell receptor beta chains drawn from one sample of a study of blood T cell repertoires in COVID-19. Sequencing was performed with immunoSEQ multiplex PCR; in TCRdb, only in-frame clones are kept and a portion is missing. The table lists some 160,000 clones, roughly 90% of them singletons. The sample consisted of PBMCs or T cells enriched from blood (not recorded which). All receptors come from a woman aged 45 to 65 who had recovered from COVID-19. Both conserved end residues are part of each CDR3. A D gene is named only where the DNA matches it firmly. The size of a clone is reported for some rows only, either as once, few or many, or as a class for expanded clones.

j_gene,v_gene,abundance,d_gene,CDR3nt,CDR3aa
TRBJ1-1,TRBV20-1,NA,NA,TGCAGTGCTAGTATGAGTCCTGAAGCTTTCTTT,CSASMSPEAFF
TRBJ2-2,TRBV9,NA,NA,TGTGCCAGCAGCCCCGCCCCGGTGAACACCGGGGAGCTGTTTTTT,CASSPAPVNTGELFF
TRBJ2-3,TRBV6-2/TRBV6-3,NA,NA,TGTGCCAGCAGTTCGGACTTTGGAGATACGCAGTATTTT,CASSSDFGDTQYF
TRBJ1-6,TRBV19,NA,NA,TGTGCCAGTAGTACAGGGATTGAGTCACCCCTCCACTTT,CASSTGIESPLHF
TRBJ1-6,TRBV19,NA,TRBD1,TGTGCCAGTAGTATCTCCGGAGGGGGCAAGAATTCACCCCTCCACTTT,CASSISGGGKNSPLHF
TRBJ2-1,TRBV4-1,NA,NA,TGCGCCAGCAGCCGTGCGGGGCAGAGCTCCTACAATGAGCAGTTCTTC,CASSRAGQSSYNEQFF
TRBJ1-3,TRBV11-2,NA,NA,TGTGCCAGCAGCTTAGGCGGGGGACATGGAAACACCATATATTTT,CASSLGGGHGNTIYF
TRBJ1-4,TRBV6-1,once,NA,TGTGCCAGCAGTGAACCTCCGGGGGTTAATGAAAAACTGTTTTTT,CASSEPPGVNEKLFF
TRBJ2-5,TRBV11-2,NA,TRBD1,TGTGCCAGCAGCACGGGACAGAGGGTCACAGCCGCCGAGACCCAGTACTTC,CASSTGQRVTAAETQYF
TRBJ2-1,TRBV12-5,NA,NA,TGTGCTAGTGGTTTGGACGGGGGACGGCAGTTCTTC,CASGLDGGRQFF
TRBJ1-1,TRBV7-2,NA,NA,TGTGCCAGCAGCCCCCTCCAGGGTGGTACTGAAGCTTTCTTT,CASSPLQGGTEAFF
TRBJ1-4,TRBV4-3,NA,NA,TGCGCCAGCAGCCTTTTGGCAGGGGACGAAGAAAAACTGTTTTTT,CASSLLAGDEEKLFF
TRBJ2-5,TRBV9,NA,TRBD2,TGTGCCAGCAGCTCGGGGGGGTTGTCCAAACAAGAGACCCAGTACTTC,CASSSGGLSKQETQYF
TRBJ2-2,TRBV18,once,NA,TGTGCCAGCTCGGGGAGGACCCACACCGGGGAGCTGTTTTTT,CASSGRTHTGELFF
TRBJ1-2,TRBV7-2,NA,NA,TGTGCCAGCACCGCGGACAGTTCTAACTATGGCTACACCTTC,CASTADSSNYGYTF
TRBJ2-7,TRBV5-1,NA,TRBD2,TGCGCCAGCAGCGTCACTAGCGGGGGGAACTACGAGCAGTACTTC,CASSVTSGGNYEQYF
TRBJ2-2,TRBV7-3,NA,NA,TGTGCCAGCAGCTTAGAGGCCGGGGAGCTGTTTTTT,CASSLEAGELFF
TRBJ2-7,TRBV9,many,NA,TGTGCCAGCAGCGCCCTTGGGAGCTCCGAGCAGTACTTC,CASSALGSSEQYF
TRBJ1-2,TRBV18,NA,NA,TGTGCCAGCTCACCGGAGAGACTTTCTAACTATGGCTACACCTTC,CASSPERLSNYGYTF
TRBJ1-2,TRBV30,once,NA,TGTGCCTGGAGTGTAGGAGGGACGAGCGGCTACACCTTC,CAWSVGGTSGYTF
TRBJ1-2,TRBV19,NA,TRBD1,TGTGCCAGTAGTATAATAGCAGGGGGCGGTGAAAACTATGGCTACACCTTC,CASSIIAGGGENYGYTF
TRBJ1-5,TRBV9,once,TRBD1,TGTGCCAGCAGCGTAGGCGACAGGGAGTATCAGCCCCAGCATTTT,CASSVGDREYQPQHF
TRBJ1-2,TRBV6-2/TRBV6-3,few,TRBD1,TGTGCCAGCAGTTACTTGGGGGGACAGGGGTCGGATGGCTACACCTTC,CASSYLGGQGSDGYTF
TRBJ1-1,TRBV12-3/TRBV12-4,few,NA,TGTGCCAGCAGGGTCCCAATGAGCGCTGAAGCTTTCTTT,CASRVPMSAEAFF
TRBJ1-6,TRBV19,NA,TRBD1,TGTGCCAGTAGCCACGACGGACAGGGACCCTCACCCCTCCACTTT,CASSHDGQGPSPLHF
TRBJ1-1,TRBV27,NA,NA,TGTGCCAGCAGGAAAACTGGGAACACTGAAGCTTTCTTT,CASRKTGNTEAFF
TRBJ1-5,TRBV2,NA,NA,TGTGCCAGCGGGGGGGGCGGTACCAATCAGCCCCAGCATTTT,CASGGGGTNQPQHF
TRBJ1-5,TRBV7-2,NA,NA,TGTGCCAGCAGCTTAGGGGTCAGGCGGCCCCAGCATTTT,CASSLGVRRPQHF
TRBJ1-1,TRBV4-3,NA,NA,TGCGCCAGCAGCCAAGACGGGTGGGACACTGAAGCTTTCTTT,CASSQDGWDTEAFF
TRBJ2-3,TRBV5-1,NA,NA,TGCGCCAGCAGCATTAGCGCCCAGAGGGCGGATACGCAGTATTTT,CASSISAQRADTQYF
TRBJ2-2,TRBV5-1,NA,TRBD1,TGCGCCAGCAGTGGGACAGGGGTCACCGGGGAGCTGTTTTTT,CASSGTGVTGELFF
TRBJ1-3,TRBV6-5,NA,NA,TGTGCCAGCAGACTAATGGGTAGTGGAAACACCATATATTTT,CASRLMGSGNTIYF
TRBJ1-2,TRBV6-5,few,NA,TGTGCCAGCAGTTACCTTGGCAGATCTAACTATGGCTACACCTTC,CASSYLGRSNYGYTF
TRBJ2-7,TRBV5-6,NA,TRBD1,TGTGCCAGCAGCTCACAGGGGGCGGGCGAGCAGTACTTC,CASSSQGAGEQYF